This record looks at one T cell receptor beta chain sequence and its context. What it binds is unknown. This CDR3 region has 17 residues. The germline CDR1 and CDR2 sequences are LGHNA and YSLEER. Trimming stripped 0 bases from V and 7 bases from J, with 21 bases between. The purity of all sorted populations exceeded 95%. The data belong to a study of beta chain features in type 1 diabetes. Study as a whole: Patients and healthy donors were similar in age, gender and cell yields.

Every bit of the isolated RNA underwent reverse transcription, so sequencing read expressed TCRB transcripts. Clones were read by immunoSEQ multiplex PCR, and TCRdb kept only the in-frame ones, dropping some. The sample includes 330,000 or so clones, about 19% of them seen just once. Findings and caveats of the study: cDNA-based sequencing might over-represent cells highly expressing TCR. The naive, central memory and Treg TCRB repertoires showed an apparent similarity that was greater among patients than among healthy donors.

The chain employs TRBV4-3 and TRBJ1-2; D perhaps matches TRBD1 (5 bases). Specimen: naive CD4+ T cells from blood. The clonotype was recovered from a woman aged 18-35 years in good health. CDR3 loop: CASSQDGKSGPRVGYTF. The CDR3, as DNA: TGCGCCAGCAGCCAAGATGGTAAATCGGGCCCCAGGGTTGGCTACACCTTC.